These 16 T cell receptor beta chains share one sample of origin, sequenced in a study of blood T cell repertoires in COVID-19. Profiled with immunoSEQ multiplex PCR; TCRdb holds only in-frame clones, not every one. The data contain over 200,000 clones, about four fifths of them singletons. Input material: peripheral blood. These receptors originate from a middle-aged woman with acute or convalescent COVID-19.

The chain is built from TRBV12-5 and TRBJ2-1; tentatively, D is TRBD1 (6 bases). The germline V and J ends were trimmed by 6 bases and 8 bases, with 20 bases remaining between them. Germline CDR1 LGHNT, CDR2 FRNRAP. There are 15 residues in the CDR3. The CDR3 here is CASGQDRGGTYEQFF. DNA for the CDR3: TGTGCTAGTGGGCAAGACAGAGGGGGTACCTATGAGCAGTTCTTC.

The chain is built from TRBV9 and TRBJ2-5; 7 bases line up with TRBD1. From germline, CDR1 is SGDLS and CDR2 YYNGEE. The CDR3 spans 18 residues. The junction had 16 bases not matched to a gene; V was cut back by 4 bases and J by 1 base. The CDR3 DNA reads TGTGCCAGCAGCCCCAAGACTTCCGGGACAGTAATCCAAGAGACCCAGTACTTC. Residues: CASSPKTSGTVIQETQYF.

V and J are TRBV11-3 and TRBJ2-1; perhaps TRBD2 as D (6 bases). The CDR3 is 17 amino acids. The germline V gene encodes CDR1 SGHNT and CDR2 YENEEA. V dropped 5 bases and J dropped 4 bases, with 21 bases sitting between them. The CDR3, as DNA: TGTGCCAGCAGCACGGGAGATCCTCGCGTCGGATACAATGAGCAGTTCTTC. Translating it yields CASSTGDPRVGYNEQFF.

This clone was found once. The gene calls are TRBV15 and TRBJ2-2, with D uncertain. This CDR3 has 16 residues. Trimming left V 1 base short and J 7 bases short, with 16 bases between. Germline V CDR1 and CDR2: LNHNV, YYDKDF (reference sequence). In nucleotides, the CDR3 is TGTGCCACCAGCAGAGCCACGTCCGGTACGGGCGGGGAGCTGTTTTTT. It is translated as CATSRATSGTGGELFF.

V is TRBV2 and J is TRBJ1-1; D may be TRBD1 (6 bases). Trimming took off 4 bases at V and 6 bases at J, with 21 bases between the two ends. This CDR3 has 16 amino acids. Germline assignment: CDR1 SNHLY and CDR2 FYNNEI. This chain's CDR3 is CASSGQDTRVIPEAFF. The CDR3 DNA reads TGTGCCAGCAGTGGACAGGATACTCGCGTGATCCCTGAAGCTTTCTTT.

This clone was found a few times. The chain uses TRBV2 and TRBJ2-1; no clear D. Trimming removed 2 bases from V and 9 bases from J, with 5 bases in between. Germline V gene data show CDR1 as SNHLY and CDR2 as FYNNEI. The CDR3 totals 11 residues. The CDR3 here is CASSEYGEQFF. The CDR3 bases are TGTGCCAGCAGTGAATACGGTGAGCAGTTCTTC.

The chain has TRBV6-2 or TRBV6-3 and TRBJ2-1, with 11 bases identical to TRBD1. Per the germline V gene, CDR1 is MNHEY and CDR2 is SVGEGT. The CDR3 contains 15 residues. V shed 4 bases and J 7 bases; nucleotides not matched to a gene: 6. The DNA of the CDR3 is TGTGCCAGCAGTTCGGGGACAGGGGGTGTGAATGAGCAGTTCTTC. Translated: CASSSGTGGVNEQFF.

The V gene is TRBV25-1, the J gene TRBJ1-1; 8 positions match TRBD1. Germline CDR1 reads MGHDK; CDR2 reads SYGVNS. After removal of 4 bases from V and 3 bases from J, the junction contained 1 base not matched to a gene. CDR3 size: 13 residues. CDR3 region: CASSVQGDTEAFF. CDR3 coding DNA: TGTGCCAGCAGTGTACAGGGGGACACTGAAGCTTTCTTT.

The chain carries TRBV6-5 and TRBJ2-7, with a possible D match to TRBD2 (5 bases). The V end was cut by 7 bases, the J end by 4 bases, with 11 bases between. CDR3 length: 12 residues. Germline V gene lookup returns CDR1 MNHEY and CDR2 SVGAGI. CDR3 sequence: CASKGDGYEQYF. CDR3 in DNA: TGTGCCAGCAAGGGAGACGGTTACGAGCAGTACTTC.

The CDR3 is CASTLGAGGYQETQYF. The CDR3, as DNA: TGTGCCAGCACTCTGGGGGCCGGAGGTTACCAAGAGACCCAGTACTTC. The V call is TRBV9, the J call TRBJ2-5; maybe TRBD1 (6 bases). This CDR3 spans 16 amino acids. Germline lookup yields CDR1 SGDLS and CDR2 YYNGEE. Between the trimmed V and J ends, which lost 6 bases and 0 bases, there was a span of 18 bases.

The gene calls are TRBV3-1 (or the pseudogene TRBV3-2) and TRBJ2-1, with 8 positions matching TRBD2. The germline CDR1 and CDR2 sequences are LGHDT and YNNKEL (reference sequence). CDR3 length: 17 amino acids. J gave up 5 bases and V 1 base, and 10 bases lay outside the gene matches. CDR3 sequence (DNA): TGTGCCAGCAGCCAAGTAATTTTTCGACTAGCGAACAATGAGCAGTTCTTC. This encodes CASSQVIFRLANNEQFF.

The chain has TRBV6-6 and TRBJ1-1; the D gene is possibly TRBD1 (6 bases). The CDR3 length is 15 residues. Germline V CDR1 and CDR2: MNHNY, SVGAGI (reference sequence). The V end lost 7 bases, the J end lost 1 base, and 16 bases lay between the germline ends. The CDR3 nucleotides are TGTGCCAGCACCGACCGACAGGCACAGAACACTGAAGCTTTCTTT. It specifies CASTDRQAQNTEAFF.

V gene TRBV15 combines with J gene TRBJ1-1; perhaps TRBD1 as D (6 bases). CDR1 and CDR2 (germline): LNHNV, YYDKDF (reference sequence). The CDR3 consists of 14 residues. Trimming pared 3 bases from V and 5 bases from J, leaving 13 bases between. The CDR3 spells CATSSFAGATEAFF. Written as DNA, the CDR3 is TGTGCCACCAGCAGTTTTGCAGGGGCAACTGAAGCTTTCTTT.

The V and J genes are TRBV23-1 and TRBJ2-5, with 7 bases fitting TRBD2. TRBV23-1 is classed as an ORF, of uncertain function. The V and J ends lost 9 bases and 5 bases, in that order; junction bases with no gene match: 18. This CDR3 comprises 16 residues. In DNA form, the CDR3 reads TGCGCCAGGGGACTAACAGAACGAGCCTTCTGGGAGACCCAGTACTTC. Translating gives CARGLTERAFWETQYF.

The V gene is TRBV6-5, the J gene TRBJ1-1; 11 nucleotides line up with TRBD1. V lost 6 bases, J lost 10 bases, and 7 bases stayed unmatched. Germline V gene lookup returns CDR1 MNHEY and CDR2 SVGAGI. The length of the CDR3 is 13 residues. CDR3 region: CASRGQGAPRAFF. The CDR3 DNA is TGTGCCAGCAGAGGACAGGGGGCGCCCAGAGCTTTCTTT.

This clone has a count of ten or more. This chain connects TRBV30 to TRBJ2-7; 7 positions match TRBD1. The CDR3 consists of 14 residues. Per the germline V gene, CDR1 is GTSNPN and CDR2 is SVGIG (reference sequence). J gave up 3 bases and V 1 base, and 6 bases lay outside the gene matches. CDR3 sequence (DNA): TGTGCCTGGAGTGGTCAGGGGGTGTACTACGAGCAGTACTTC. This gives the protein CAWSGQGVYYEQYF.